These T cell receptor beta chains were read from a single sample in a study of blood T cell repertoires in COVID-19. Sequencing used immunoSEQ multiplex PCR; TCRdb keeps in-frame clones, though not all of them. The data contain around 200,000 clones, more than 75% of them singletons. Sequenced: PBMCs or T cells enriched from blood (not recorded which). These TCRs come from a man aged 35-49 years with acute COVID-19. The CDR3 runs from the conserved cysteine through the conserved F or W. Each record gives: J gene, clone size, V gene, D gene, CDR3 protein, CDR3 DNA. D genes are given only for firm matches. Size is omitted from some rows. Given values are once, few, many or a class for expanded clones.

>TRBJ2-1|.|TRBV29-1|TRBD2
CSVELPGLADKQFF
TGCAGCGTTGAGCTCCCTGGACTAGCGGATAAGCAGTTCTTC
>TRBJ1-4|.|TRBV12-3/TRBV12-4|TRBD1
CASQGAGEKLFF
TGTGCCTCACAGGGGGCGGGTGAAAAACTGTTTTTT
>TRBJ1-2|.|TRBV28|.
CASSLFGQRANYGYTF
TGTGCCAGCAGTTTATTCGGACAGAGAGCTAACTATGGCTACACCTTC
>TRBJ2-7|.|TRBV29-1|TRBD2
CSVFSGTMTYEQYF
TGCAGCGTATTCTCCGGGACTATGACCTACGAGCAGTACTTC
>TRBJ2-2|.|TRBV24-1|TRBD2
CATSDFGTSGRAGELFF
TGTGCCACCAGTGATTTCGGGACTAGCGGGAGGGCCGGGGAGCTGTTTTTT
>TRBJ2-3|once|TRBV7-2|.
CASSLVSVFRTDTQYF
TGTGCCAGCAGCTTAGTATCTGTTTTCCGCACAGATACGCAGTATTTT
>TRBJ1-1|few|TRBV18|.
CASSPSTELNTEAFF
TGTGCCAGCTCACCCTCGACAGAACTGAACACTGAAGCTTTCTTT
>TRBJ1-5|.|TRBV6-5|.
CASSSRAGGDQPQHF
TGTGCCAGCAGTTCTCGGGCCGGAGGTGATCAGCCCCAGCATTTT
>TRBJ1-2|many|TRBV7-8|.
CASSGGDYGYTF
TGTGCCAGCAGCGGGGGGGATTATGGCTACACCTTC
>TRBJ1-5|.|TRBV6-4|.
CASSDDFGYSNQPQHF
TGTGCCAGCAGTGACGACTTCGGATATAGCAATCAGCCCCAGCATTTT
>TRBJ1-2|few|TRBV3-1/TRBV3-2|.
CASRQANRVGYTF
TGTGCCAGCAGGCAAGCTAACAGGGTTGGCTACACCTTC
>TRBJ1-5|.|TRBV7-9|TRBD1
CASSDRGYQPQHF
TGTGCCAGCAGCGACAGGGGCTATCAGCCCCAGCATTTT
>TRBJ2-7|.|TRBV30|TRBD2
CAWSGGLADYEQYF
TGTGCCTGGAGTGGAGGACTAGCGGACTACGAGCAGTACTTC
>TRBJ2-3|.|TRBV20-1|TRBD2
CSASSLAGGTDTQYF
TGCAGTGCTAGTTCCCTAGCGGGGGGCACAGATACGCAGTATTTT
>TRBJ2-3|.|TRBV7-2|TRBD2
CASSLAGTSGRQSTDTQYF
TGTGCCAGCAGCTTGGCCGGGACTAGCGGGAGACAGAGCACAGATACGCAGTATTTT
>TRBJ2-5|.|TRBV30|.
CAWSTQGETQYF
TGTGCCTGGAGTACCCAGGGTGAGACCCAGTACTTC
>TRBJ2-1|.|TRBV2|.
CASSTALGLGNEQFF
TGTGCCAGCAGCACGGCTCTGGGGCTTGGCAATGAGCAGTTCTTC
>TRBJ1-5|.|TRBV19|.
CASSSSASRNSNQPQHF
TGTGCCAGTAGTAGTTCCGCGAGCCGCAATAGCAATCAGCCCCAGCATTTT
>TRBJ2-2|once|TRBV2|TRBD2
CASSLAGGNTGELFF
TGTGCCAGCAGTCTAGCGGGAGGGAACACCGGGGAGCTGTTTTTT
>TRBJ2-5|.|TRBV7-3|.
CASSLNGEETQYF
TGTGCCAGCAGCTTAAACGGGGAGGAGACCCAGTACTTC
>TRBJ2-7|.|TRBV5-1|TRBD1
CASSLGGTASYEQYF
TGCGCCAGCAGCTTGGGAGGGACAGCCTCCTACGAGCAGTACTTC
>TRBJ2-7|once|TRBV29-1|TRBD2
CSASGTSGYYEQYF
TGCAGCGCAAGCGGGACTAGCGGGTACTACGAGCAGTACTTC
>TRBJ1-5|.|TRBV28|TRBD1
CASRVRDRPHQPQHF
TGTGCCAGCAGGGTCCGGGACAGGCCCCATCAGCCCCAGCATTTT
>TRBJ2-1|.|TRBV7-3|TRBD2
CASSLITGLAGMNEQFF
TGTGCCAGCAGCCTAATTACTGGGCTAGCGGGAATGAATGAGCAGTTCTTC
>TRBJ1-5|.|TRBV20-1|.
CSASRQEWNQPQHF
TGCAGTGCTAGTCGACAGGAGTGGAATCAGCCCCAGCATTTT
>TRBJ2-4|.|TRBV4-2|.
CASSQVYPLNIQYF
TGTGCCAGCAGCCAAGTCTACCCCCTAAACATTCAGTACTTC
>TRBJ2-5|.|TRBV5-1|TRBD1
CASSISPGTGKAKTQYF
TGCGCCAGCAGCATATCCCCCGGGACAGGAAAGGCGAAGACCCAGTACTTC
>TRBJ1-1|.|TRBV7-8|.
CASSLGPRGTAEAFF
TGTGCCAGCAGCCTAGGGCCCAGGGGAACCGCTGAAGCTTTCTTT
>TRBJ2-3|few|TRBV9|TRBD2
CASSVARESRTDTQYF
TGTGCCAGCAGCGTAGCGCGGGAGTCACGCACAGATACGCAGTATTTT
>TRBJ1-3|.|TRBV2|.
CGGGTGGNTIYF
TGTGGTGGGGGCACGGGAGGAAACACCATATATTTT
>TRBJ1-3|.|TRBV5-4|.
CASSPPLGSGNTIYF
TGTGCCAGCAGCCCTCCCCTAGGCTCTGGAAACACCATATATTTT
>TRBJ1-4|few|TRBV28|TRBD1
CASSLQGGLFF
TGTGCCAGCAGCCTTCAGGGGGGACTGTTTTTT
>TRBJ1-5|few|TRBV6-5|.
CASRSFDQPQHF
TGTGCCAGCAGGAGTTTCGATCAGCCCCAGCATTTT
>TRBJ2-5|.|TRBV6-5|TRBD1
CASSDRGERETQYF
TGTGCCAGCAGCGACAGGGGAGAGCGAGAGACCCAGTACTTC
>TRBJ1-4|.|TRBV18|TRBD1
CASSPSTGYATNEKLFF
TGTGCCAGCTCACCTTCGACAGGGTATGCGACTAATGAAAAACTGTTTTTT
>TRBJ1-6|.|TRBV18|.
CASSPAGERSPLHF
TGTGCCAGCTCACCGGCAGGGGAAAGGTCACCCCTCCACTTT
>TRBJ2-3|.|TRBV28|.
CASSLTRLELAALGTDTQYF
TGTGCCAGCAGTCTCACCCGCCTGGAGTTAGCGGCCCTTGGCACAGATACGCAGTATTTT
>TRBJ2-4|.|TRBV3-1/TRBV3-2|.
CASSPEVEGPNIQYF
TGTGCCAGCAGCCCGGAGGTGGAGGGACCGAACATTCAGTACTTC
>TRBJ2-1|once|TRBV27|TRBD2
CASSLYIGRDNEQFF
TGTGCCAGCAGTTTATATATCGGGAGGGACAATGAGCAGTTCTTC
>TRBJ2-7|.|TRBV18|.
CASSPGGAVNSYEQYF
TGTGCCAGCTCACCAGGGGGGGCCGTTAACTCCTACGAGCAGTACTTC
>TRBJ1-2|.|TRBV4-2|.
CASSQVGQNVLRGYTF
TGTGCCAGCAGCCAAGTAGGACAGAACGTCCTGCGGGGCTACACCTTC
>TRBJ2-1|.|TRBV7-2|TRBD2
CASSLRTSGSNEQFF
TGTGCCAGCAGCTTGAGGACTAGCGGGAGTAATGAGCAGTTCTTC
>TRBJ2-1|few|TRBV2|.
CASSDGGSSYNEQFF
TGTGCCAGCAGTGATGGTGGGAGCTCCTACAATGAGCAGTTCTTC
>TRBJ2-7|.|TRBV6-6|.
CASSQGTYEQYF
TGTGCCAGCTCGCAGGGGACCTACGAGCAGTACTTC
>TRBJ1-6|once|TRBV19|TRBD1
CASSTTGVGSPLHF
TGTGCCAGTAGTACGACAGGGGTAGGATCACCCCTCCACTTT
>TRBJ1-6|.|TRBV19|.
CASSIRRPNDSPLHF
TGTGCCAGTAGTATACGGCGGCCGAATGATTCACCCCTCCACTTT
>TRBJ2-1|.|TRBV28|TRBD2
CASRPGGGPDNEQFF
TGTGCCAGCAGACCCGGCGGGGGGCCGGACAATGAGCAGTTCTTC
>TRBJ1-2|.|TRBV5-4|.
CASSDLGAGPSYGYTF
TGTGCCAGCAGCGACCTCGGAGCGGGACCGTCCTATGGCTACACCTTC
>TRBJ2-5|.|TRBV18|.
CASSPPAEVQETQYF
TGTGCCAGCTCACCACCCGCGGAGGTTCAAGAGACCCAGTACTTC
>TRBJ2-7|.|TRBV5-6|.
CASSYPDSRVLHF
TGTGCCAGCAGCTACCCAGACTCCAGGGTGTTGCACTTC
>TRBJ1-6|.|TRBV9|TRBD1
CASSFSGQGHSPLHF
TGTGCCAGCAGCTTCTCCGGACAGGGTCACTCACCCCTCCACTTT
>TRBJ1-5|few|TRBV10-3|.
CAISESARDQPQHF
TGTGCCATCAGTGAGTCGGCACGGGATCAGCCCCAGCATTTT
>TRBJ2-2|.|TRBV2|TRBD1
CAGQGQLNTGELFF
TGTGCCGGGCAGGGACAGCTAAACACCGGGGAGCTGTTTTTT
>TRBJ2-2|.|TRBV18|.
CASSPIQAGTGELFF
TGTGCCAGCTCCCCCATCCAGGCCGGCACCGGGGAGCTGTTTTTT
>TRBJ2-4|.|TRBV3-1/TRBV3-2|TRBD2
CASSPQLAAKNIQYF
TGTGCCAGCAGCCCCCAACTAGCGGCCAAAAACATTCAGTACTTC
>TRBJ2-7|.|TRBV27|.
CASSLGGPYEQYF
TGTGCCAGCAGTTTGGGGGGACCCTACGAGCAGTACTTC
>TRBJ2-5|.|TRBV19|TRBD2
CASSMASGRIQETQYF
TGTGCCAGTAGTATGGCTAGCGGGAGGATCCAAGAGACCCAGTACTTC
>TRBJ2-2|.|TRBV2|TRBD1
CASSRPRTGYDTGELFF
TGTGCCAGCAGTCGCCCCCGGACAGGGTACGACACCGGGGAGCTGTTTTTT
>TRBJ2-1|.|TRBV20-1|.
CSASTDEQFF
TGCAGTGCTTCCACAGATGAGCAGTTCTTC
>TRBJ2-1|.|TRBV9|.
CASSGLADNEQFF
TGTGCCAGCAGCGGATTAGCGGACAATGAGCAGTTCTTC